The clone carrying this T cell receptor beta chain has a count of ten or more. This entry is derived from a study of T cells in Graves' hyperthyroidism and ophthalmopathy. It was RNA transcripts that yielded the amplified TCR beta CDR3 regions. A set of HTBI primers served as the primers for a first-round RT-PCR of the TCR CDR3. Each CDR3 protein gets one entry after TCRdb re-called the multiplex PCR reads with MiXCR. The table lists roughly 700,000 distinct CDR3 sequences, about 14% of them singletons. Using around 10 ml of fresh peripheral blood, PBMCs were prepared. V was cut by 2 bases and J by 3 bases, with 20 bases left in between. CDR1 and CDR2 from the germline V gene are MDHEN and SYDVKM. The CDR3 is made up of 17 amino acids.

This rearrangement joins TRBV28 to TRBJ2-7; TRBD1 might be the D (5 bases). Sequenced: blood. This receptor was obtained from a woman under 30 with Graves' hyperthyroidism. The CDR3 region is CASSLSRLDKFDYEQYF. The CDR3 DNA reads as TGTGCCAGCAGTTTAAGTCGTCTGGACAAGTTCGACTACGAGCAGTACTTC.